This entry concerns a single TCR beta chain. The sample comes from a study of blood T cell repertoires in COVID-19. Study-level information: Acute-phase and convalescent COVID-19 samples originated in the United States, Italy and Spain. The analysed material was cDNA or gDNA that came from T cells, B-cell-depleted T cells, or PBMCs.

Germline assignment: CDR1 SGHRS and CDR2 YFSETQ. V was clipped by 0 bases and J by 2 bases, with 5 bases between them. The CDR3 contains 14 residues. In the source study's methods: The assay estimated nucleated cells by amplifying reference gene primers. Using immunoSEQ multiplex PCR, the repertoire was profiled, and TCRdb retains in-frame clones only, with some absent. Clone size and the V and J calls come from that table; the DNA yielded D and trimming. The table records 140,000 or so clones, roughly 80% of them present only once. The rearrangement joins TRBV5-1 to TRBJ2-2; no clear D gene. The sequence derives from an elderly woman with acute or convalescent COVID-19. The sequenced sample was peripheral blood. In nucleotides, the CDR3 is TGCGCCAGCAGCTTGGGACTCAACACCGGGGAGCTGTTTTTT. Amino acids: CASSLGLNTGELFF. Full variable domain (remainder filled in from reference TRBV5-1 and TRBJ2-2): KAGVTQTPRYLIKTRGQQVTLSCSPISGHRSVSWYQQTPGQGLQFLFEYFSETQRNKGNFPGRFSGRQFSNSRSEMNVSTLELGDSALYLCASSLGLNTGELFFGEGSRLTVL.